The 26 T cell receptor beta chains presented below share a single source sample, sequenced in a study of Tregs in tolerant kidney transplant recipients. Mixed chimerism was transient after nonmyeloablative marrow transplants from related graft donors. Assay: immunoSEQ multiplex PCR; the TCRdb copy retains only in-frame clones and omits some. Found here are roughly 23,000 clones; the top ten clones hold around 4%. The source material was CD4+ T cells from blood (PBMCs), sampled 6 months after the transplant. All receptors derive from a human patient who received a combined kidney and bone marrow transplant. Certain T cells may be donor cells from the graft.

Regarding this clone: The missing CDR3 end, 3 residues past where the read stops, is filled in from the germline J gene. The sample holds other DNA sequences that translate to the same CDR3. The gene calls are TRBV2 and TRBJ1-2; the match to TRBD1 covers 9 bases. The CDR3 has 17 residues. V was clipped by 11 bases and J by 2 bases; unmatched bases: 18. Germline lookup yields CDR1 SNHLY and CDR2 FYNNEI. The CDR3 DNA, read in part, is TGTGCCTCCTGCACGGACAGGGGATCGCCCTTGAACTATGGC. Translating gives CASCTDRGSPLNYG. The whole CDR3 is CASCTDRGSPLNYGYTF.

Comment on this clone: The read comes to an end 3 residues before the CDR3 does, leaving the germline J gene to fill in the end. The chain carries TRBV5-1 and TRBJ1-2; D perhaps matches TRBD1 (6 bases). Deletions cut 0 bases from V and 3 bases from J, with 12 bases between. Per germline, CDR1 SGHRS and CDR2 YFSETQ. This CDR3 region has 15 residues. CDR3 DNA, as far as it was read: TGCGCCAGCAGCTTGGCCGCGGACAGTTACTATGGC. It codes for CASSLAADSYYG. The entire CDR3 reads CASSLAADSYYGYTF.

About this clone: The CDR3 is cut off 3 residues early in the read; its end comes from the germline J gene. The genes are TRBV2 and TRBJ1-5; D may be TRBD1 (5 bases). Germline V gene sequence: CDR1 SNHLY, CDR2 FYNNEI. The CDR3 is 13 amino acids. V was pared by 5 bases and J by 7 bases, with 12 bases between. The CDR3: CASSLGGRQPQHF. The CDR3 bases that were read are TGTGCCAGCAGTTTGGGGGGTAGGCAGCCC. Supplemented by reference TRBV2 and TRBJ1-5, the full variable domain reads EPEVTQTPSHQVTQMGQEVILRCVPISNHLYFYWYRQILGQKVEFLVSFYNNEISEKSEIFDDQFSVERPDGSNFTLKIRSTKLEDSAMYFCASSLGGRQPQHFGDGTRLSIL.

As concerns this clone: The read finishes 3 residues shy of the CDR3 end, and the germline J gene is used to complete it. The rearrangement uses TRBV20-1 and TRBJ2-5; no clear D gene. CDR1 is DFQATT and CDR2 is SNEGSKA in the germline V gene (reference sequence). This CDR3 is 11 amino acids long. The V and J ends lost 4 bases and 2 bases respectively, with 5 bases between them. The covered CDR3 bases are TGCAGTGCTACCATGCAAGAGACC. It translates to CSATMQET. The entire CDR3 protein reads CSATMQETQYF.

Comment on this clone: The missing CDR3 end, 3 residues past where the read stops, is filled in from the germline J gene. The genes are TRBV4-1 and TRBJ1-3; no clear D gene. Trimming removed 1 base from V and 3 bases from J, with 7 bases in between. CDR1 is MGHRA, CDR2 YSYEKL, per germline. This CDR3 is built from 14 residues. CDR3 DNA, as far as it was read: TGCGCCAGCAGCCAAGGAACAGTTGGAAACACC. Its translation is CASSQGTVGNT. The whole CDR3 is CASSQGTVGNTIYF.

As for this clone: The read stops 3 residues short of the end of the CDR3; the missing end is completed from the germline J gene. The rearrangement uses TRBV7-9 and TRBJ2-2, with no clear D. Between the trimmed V and J ends, which lost 5 bases and 6 bases, there was a span of 10 bases. The CDR3 is made up of 13 amino acids. Germline V gene sequence: CDR1 SEHNR, CDR2 FQNEAQ (reference sequence). CDR3 amino acids: CASSAQWSGELFF. CDR3 DNA (partial): TGTGCCAGCAGCGCACAGTGGTCCGGGGAG.

To note about this clone: The read ends 3 residues shy of where the CDR3 ends; the end is completed using the germline J gene. The gene calls are TRBV2 and TRBJ1-5; D gene uncertain. V shed 0 bases and J shed 7 bases, with 16 bases lying between them. The CDR3 is 16 amino acids. Germline values: CDR1 SNHLY, CDR2 FYNNEI. CDR3 residues: CASSEARGRITQPQHF. The CDR3 DNA, read in part, is TGTGCCAGCAGTGAAGCCCGGGGTAGAATCACCCAGCCC.

A note on this clone: The missing CDR3 end, 3 residues past where the read stops, is filled in from the germline J gene. The rearrangement joins TRBV6-2 or TRBV6-3 to TRBJ1-6; D is perhaps TRBD1 (6 bases). The CDR3 length is 14 residues. Germline values: CDR1 MNHEY, CDR2 SVGEGT. Trimming shortened V by 5 bases and J by 7 bases, and 12 bases separated the two germline ends. This CDR3 reads CASSQGPTNSPLHF. CDR3 DNA (partial): TGTGCCAGCAGTCAGGGGCCAACCAATTCACCC.

Regarding this clone: The read is 3 residues too short to cover the CDR3 end, so that end is filled in from the germline J gene. This chain links TRBV30 with TRBJ2-2; 16 bases agree with TRBD2. This CDR3 spans 18 amino acids. The junction had 13 bases not matched to a gene; V was cut back by 8 bases and J by 4 bases. From germline, CDR1 is GTSNPN and CDR2 SVGIG (reference sequence). Incomplete CDR3 DNA: TGTGCCGGGTGGACAGGGACTAGCGGGGGGGGTATCACCGGGGAG. This encodes CAGWTGTSGGGITGE. In full, the CDR3 reads CAGWTGTSGGGITGELFF.

The CDR3 is CASSEQGTGANVLTF. The DNA read from the CDR3 is TGTGCCAGCAGTGAACAGGGAACTGGGGCCAACGTC. The chain joins TRBV6-1 to TRBJ2-6; D might be TRBD1 (5 bases). The sequenced fragment ends 3 residues before the CDR3 boundary, so the rest is inferred from the germline J gene. Trimming cost V 2 bases and J 2 bases, with 7 bases left between them. The CDR3 loop spans 15 amino acids. Germline V CDR1 and CDR2: MNHNS, SASEGT.

As for this clone: The read comes to an end 3 residues before the CDR3 does, leaving the germline J gene to fill in the end. This rearrangement joins TRBV19 to TRBJ1-6; D is perhaps TRBD1 (5 bases). Trimming took off 5 bases at V and 4 bases at J, with 9 bases between the two ends. CDR3 length: 14 amino acids. Germline values: CDR1 LNHDA, CDR2 SQIVND (reference sequence). The part of the CDR3 DNA that was read is TGTGCCAGTAGTGCAGGGAAATATAATTCACCC. Translating gives CASSAGKYNSP. The CDR3 as a whole reads CASSAGKYNSPLHF.

Concerning this clone itself: The CDR3 is cut off 3 residues early in the read; its end comes from the germline J gene. The genes are TRBV20-1 and TRBJ2-4; tentatively, D is TRBD2 (6 bases). The V and J ends lost 6 bases and 1 base respectively, with 10 bases between them. The CDR3 is 13 amino acids. Germline assignment: CDR1 DFQATT and CDR2 SNEGSKA (reference sequence). CDR3 bases read: TGCAGTGCAGCGGGCACGGCCAAAAACATT. Protein: CSAAGTAKNI. The full CDR3 sequence reads CSAAGTAKNIQYF.

With regard to this clone: The observed sequence ends 3 residues before the CDR3 terminus, with the missing tail filled in from the germline J gene. The chain has TRBV7-8 and TRBJ1-1; the match to TRBD1 covers 7 bases. Germline V lookup: CDR1 SGHVS, CDR2 FQNEAQ. This CDR3 has 15 amino acids. The J segment lost 2 bases and the V segment lost 5 bases, leaving 8 bases of the junction unmatched. Partial CDR3 DNA: TGTGCCAGCAGCCCCCGGGACAGCCAAAACACTGAA. Its translation is CASSPRDSQNTE. The whole CDR3 reads CASSPRDSQNTEAFF. The full variable domain, its missing parts supplied by reference TRBV7-8 and TRBJ1-1, is GAGVSQSPRYKVAKRGQDVALRCDPISGHVSLFWYQQALGQGPEFLTYFQNEAQLDKSGLPSDRFFAERPEGSVSTLKIQRTQQEDSAVYLCASSPRDSQNTEAFFGQGTRLTVV.

A word on this clone: The observed sequence ends 3 residues before the CDR3 terminus, with the missing tail filled in from the germline J gene. The V gene is TRBV7-9, the J gene TRBJ2-3; D may match TRBD1 or TRBD2 (5 bases each). The CDR3 loop spans 13 amino acids. The germline V gene encodes CDR1 SEHNR and CDR2 FQNEAQ (reference sequence). V gave up 0 bases and J gave up 5 bases, with 6 bases separating them. CDR3 sequence reads: CASSLARGDTQYF. CDR3 DNA (partial): TGTGCCAGCAGCTTAGCGAGGGGAGATACG.

Details on this clone: With the read ending 3 residues before the CDR3 end, the germline J gene is used to fill in that end. The chain has TRBV2 and TRBJ2-6; weak D call: TRBD1 (5 bases). The germline V gene has CDR1 SNHLY and CDR2 FYNNEI. There are 16 residues in the CDR3. V gave up 5 bases and J gave up 0 bases, with 11 bases separating them. The CDR3 is CASSQGGVSGANVLTF. CDR3 bases read: TGTGCCAGCAGTCAGGGCGGCGTCTCTGGGGCCAACGTC. Together with reference TRBV2 and TRBJ2-6, the CDR3 gives the full variable domain: EPEVTQTPSHQVTQMGQEVILRCVPISNHLYFYWYRQILGQKVEFLVSFYNNEISEKSEIFDDQFSVERPDGSNFTLKIRSTKLEDSAMYFCASSQGGVSGANVLTFGAGSRLTVL.

As regards this clone: Read sequence stops 3 residues before the CDR3 end, and the germline J gene provides the missing end. The chain links TRBV5-1 to TRBJ2-5, with 8 bases fitting TRBD1. Losses at the gene ends were 3 bases for V and 5 bases for J; bases not matched to a gene: 9. This CDR3 is 15 amino acids long. The V gene's germline CDR1 is SGHRS and CDR2 YFSETQ. The CDR3 bases that were read are TGCGCCAGCAGCTCCTGGACAGGGCCGAGCGAGACC. Amino acid sequence: CASSSWTGPSET. In full, the CDR3 reads CASSSWTGPSETQYF.

Turning to this clone: The read is 3 residues too short to cover the CDR3 end, so that end is filled in from the germline J gene. V and J are TRBV7-9 and TRBJ2-3; 10 bases map to TRBD1. CDR3 length equals 15 residues. With 4 bases clipped from V and 3 bases from J, the junction kept 4 bases outside the gene matches. CDR1 is SEHNR, CDR2 FQNEAQ, per germline (reference sequence). CDR3 protein: CASSSGTGVTDTQYF. The CDR3 bases that were read are TGTGCCAGCAGCTCCGGGACAGGGGTAACAGATACG.

Comments on this clone: From the germline J gene comes the end of the CDR3, since the read stops 3 residues before it. The V gene is TRBV18, the J gene TRBJ1-3, with TRBD1 matching 8 bases. The CDR3 extends over 16 amino acids. Germline lookup yields CDR1 KGHSH and CDR2 LQKENI. Unmatched junction bases numbered 6, after V lost 1 base and J lost 4 bases. This CDR3 reads CASSPRATGDGNTIYF. The sequenced CDR3 bases are TGTGCCAGCTCACCACGTGCGACAGGGGACGGAAACACC. The full variable domain, its missing parts supplied by reference TRBV18 and TRBJ1-3, is NAGVMQNPRHLVRRRGQEARLRCSPMKGHSHVYWYRQLPEEGLKFMVYLQKENIIDESGMPKERFSAEFPKEGPSILRIQQVVRGDSAAYFCASSPRATGDGNTIYFGEGSWLTVV.

Worth noting for this clone: The sequenced fragment ends 3 residues before the CDR3 boundary, so the rest is inferred from the germline J gene. V gene TRBV5-1 combines with J gene TRBJ2-3; 7 positions match TRBD2. The V segment lost 4 bases and the J segment 2 bases; nucleotides outside the gene matches: 10. Looked up from germline, CDR1 is SGHRS and CDR2 is YFSETQ. The CDR3 runs to 16 residues. The CDR3 spells CASSTGLVGTTDTQYF. The CDR3 bases that were read are TGCGCCAGCAGCACCGGACTAGTAGGGACCACAGATACG.

About this clone: With the read ending 3 residues before the CDR3 end, the germline J gene is used to fill in that end. The chain combines TRBV11-3 with TRBJ1-1; tentative D call: TRBD1 (5 bases). The germline V gene has CDR1 SGHNT and CDR2 YENEEA. The V end was cut by 4 bases, the J end by 3 bases, with 9 bases between. This CDR3 comprises 13 residues. Incomplete CDR3 DNA: TGTGCCAGCAGCTCCCAAGGGGACACTGAA. Translating gives CASSSQGDTE. The entire CDR3 sequence reads CASSSQGDTEAFF. The full variable domain, its missing parts supplied by reference TRBV11-3 and TRBJ1-1, is EAGVVQSPRYKIIEKKQPVAFWCNPISGHNTLYWYLQNLGQGPELLIRYENEEAVDDSQLPKDRFSAERLKGVDSTLKIQPAELGDSAVYLCASSSQGDTEAFFGQGTRLTVV.

In the case of this clone: Coverage ceases 3 residues before the CDR3 finishes, and the germline J gene fills in the end. The chain has TRBV5-6 and TRBJ1-4; D is perhaps TRBD1 (5 bases). Germline-derived CDR1 and CDR2 are SGHDT and YYEEEE. The CDR3 runs 14 residues. V was trimmed by 0 bases and J by 6 bases, leaving 9 bases between them. The sequenced part of the CDR3 DNA is TGTGCCAGCAGCTTGGGGACGGGGGATGAAAAA. Translation: CASSLGTGDEK. The entire CDR3 is CASSLGTGDEKLFF.

The part of the CDR3 DNA that was read is TGTGCCAGCAGCTTAGTATTGTCCAGGAGAGAGACC. This encodes CASSLVLSRRET. The full CDR3 sequence reads CASSLVLSRRETQYF. This chain joins TRBV7-9 and TRBJ2-5; no definite D call. The read ends 3 residues shy of where the CDR3 ends; the end is completed using the germline J gene. With 1 base removed from V and 4 bases from J, the gap between germline ends came to 13 bases. Germline assignment: CDR1 SEHNR and CDR2 FQNEAQ (reference sequence). The length of the CDR3 is 15 residues. Combining the CDR3 with reference TRBV7-9 and TRBJ2-5 gives the whole variable domain DTGVSQNPRHKITKRGQNVTFRCDPISEHNRLYWYRQTLGQGPEFLTYFQNEAQLEKSRLLSDRFSAERPKGSFSTLEIQRTEQGDSAMYLCASSLVLSRRETQYFGPGTRLLVL.

Notes on this clone: The read falls 3 residues short of the CDR3 end, and the missing part is taken from the germline J gene. The rearrangement joins TRBV4-2 to TRBJ2-5, with TRBD2 matching over 14 bases. Trimming removed 3 bases from V and 2 bases from J; junction bases left unmatched: 5. The CDR3 runs 17 residues. Germline V gene data show CDR1 as LGHNA and CDR2 as YNFKEQ. The CDR3 here is CASSHPGLAGAQETQYF. Partial CDR3 DNA: TGTGCCAGCAGCCATCCGGGACTAGCGGGGGCACAAGAGACC.

Comment on this clone: The read terminates 3 residues ahead of where the CDR3 ends, so the germline J gene completes it. This chain links TRBV29-1 with TRBJ1-1, with 7 bases aligning to TRBD1. V trimming: 7 bases; J trimming: 7 bases; junction bases outside the gene matches: 9. CDR3 length equals 12 residues. CDR1 is SQVTM and CDR2 is ANQGSEA in the germline V gene. The sequenced CDR3 bases are TGCAGCGGGCATGGACAGGCCCGTGAA. Translating it yields CSGHGQARE. The complete CDR3 reads CSGHGQAREAFF.

Notes on this clone: The CDR3 end falls 3 residues outside the read, so it is completed with the germline J gene. The J gene is TRBJ2-1, the V gene TRBV6-2 or TRBV6-3, with TRBD2 as a possible D gene (7 bases). With 2 bases removed from V and 7 bases from J, the gap between germline ends came to 18 bases. The CDR3 consists of 16 residues. Germline V gene sequence: CDR1 MNHEY, CDR2 SVGEGT. CDR3 sequence: CASSYPGARGSNEQFF. The CDR3 DNA, read in part, is TGTGCCAGCAGTTACCCGGGGGCGCGGGGGTCGAATGAG.

Worth noting for this clone: Read sequence stops 3 residues before the CDR3 end, and the germline J gene provides the missing end. This sequence joins TRBV7-2 and TRBJ1-6; TRBD1 aligns across 7 bases. This CDR3 has 15 residues. CDR1 and CDR2 (germline): SGHTA, FQGNSA. After removal of 5 bases from V and 7 bases from J, the junction contained 8 bases not matched to a gene. The part of the CDR3 DNA that was read is TGTGCCAGCAGCCCCCGACAGGGTCAAAATTCACCC. This translates into CASSPRQGQNSP. In full, the CDR3 reads CASSPRQGQNSPLHF.